This section outlines one T cell receptor beta chain sequence together with its context. This sample was included in a study of blood T cell repertoires in COVID-19. Study background: Italy, Spain and the United States were the sources of the convalescent and acute COVID-19 samples. Sources were T cells, B-cell-depleted T cells, or PBMCs; the material itself was cDNA or gDNA.

How the authors handled the data: Quantification of nucleated cells was approximated via reference gene primer amplification. The assay was immunoSEQ multiplex PCR, and TCRdb's table has in-frame clones only and misses some. Clone size and the V and J calls come from that table; the DNA yielded D and trimming. The sample contains around 380,000 clones, more than 65% of which appear only once. V gave up 3 bases and J gave up 5 bases; unmatched junction bases: 13. This CDR3 spans 17 amino acids. The germline V gene has CDR1 MGHRA and CDR2 YSYEKL. The TCR sequence derives from a human donor with acute or convalescent COVID-19. The donor label of this sample is uncertain. The rearrangement links TRBV4-1 to TRBJ2-5, with TRBD1 matching 9 bases. The material sequenced was peripheral blood. CDR3 coding DNA: TGCGCCAGCAGCCAGCTAGGACAGGGGCGGGGTCGGGAGACCCAGTACTTC. Translation: CASSQLGQGRGRETQYF.